These T cell receptor beta chains were read from a single sample in a study of T cells after yellow fever vaccination. In TCRdb, the 5' RACE reads were re-called with MiXCR into one record per CDR3 protein. This sample has under 150,000 distinct CDR3 sequences, with 7.7% found just once. The source material was CD4+ T cells sorted from PBMCs, sampled 5 days after the yellow fever booster vaccination. The receptors come from a man aged 30-40 years who received the YFV17D yellow fever vaccine. Both conserved end residues are part of each CDR3. The D gene is left open where the match is weak. Some rows have no size entry. The others give once, few or many, or a class for an expanded clone.

>.|many|TRBV5-4|TRBJ2-7
CASSFSPGPQNVYEQYF
TGTGCCAGCAGCTTCTCGCCGGGACCCCAAAACGTTTACGAGCAGTACTTC
>.|many|TRBV29-1|TRBJ1-1
CSVTTFNTEAFF
TGCAGCGTCACGACATTTAACACTGAAGCTTTCTTT
>TRBD2|many|TRBV7-2|TRBJ2-2
CASNLLAGGTGELFF
TGTGCCAGCAACCTACTAGCGGGGGGCACCGGGGAGCTGTTTTTT
>TRBD1|.|TRBV19|TRBJ1-2
CASRGQGEEYGYTF
TGTGCCAGTAGAGGACAGGGGGAAGAGTATGGCTACACCTTC
>TRBD1|few|TRBV5-1|TRBJ1-1
CASSLALDRARRNTEAFF
TGCGCCAGCAGCTTGGCTTTGGACAGGGCCCGGAGGAACACTGAAGCTTTCTTT
>TRBD2|many|TRBV12-3/TRBV12-4|TRBJ2-4
CASSLAGGTKNIQYF
TGTGCCAGCAGTTTAGCGGGAGGGACCAAAAACATTCAGTACTTC
>.|many|TRBV12-3/TRBV12-4|TRBJ2-2
CASSQWVRRDTGELFF
TGTGCCAGCAGCCAGTGGGTGAGGAGAGACACCGGGGAGCTGTTTTTT
>.|many|TRBV3-1|TRBJ1-1
CASSQDSADGGLNTEAFF
TGTGCCAGCAGCCAAGATTCAGCGGACGGAGGATTGAACACTGAAGCTTTCTTT
>.|many|TRBV11-2|TRBJ2-3
CASSLGQETDTQYF
TGTGCCAGCAGCTTAGGACAGGAAACAGATACGCAGTATTTT
>TRBD1|.|TRBV7-8|TRBJ2-1
CASSSSGGRYNEQFF
TGTGCCAGCAGCTCTTCAGGGGGACGATACAATGAGCAGTTCTTC
>.|many|TRBV7-2|TRBJ2-7
CASSPNRDHEQYF
TGTGCCAGCAGCCCCAACCGGGACCACGAGCAGTACTTC
>.|many|TRBV4-2|TRBJ2-3
CASSHGTRAPQGGQYF
TGTGCCAGCAGCCATGGAACACGCGCTCCGCAGGGGGGGCAGTATTTT
>TRBD1|many|TRBV7-9|TRBJ1-3
CASSQDRAKGNTIYF
TGTGCCAGCAGCCAAGACAGGGCGAAAGGAAACACCATATATTTT
>TRBD2|.|TRBV6-2/TRBV6-3|TRBJ2-1
CASSLAGGPQNEQFF
TGTGCCAGCAGTTTAGCGGGAGGACCCCAGAATGAGCAGTTCTTC
>.|many|TRBV7-9|TRBJ1-6
CASSLEGSNSPLHF
TGTGCCAGCAGCTTAGAGGGCTCTAATTCACCCCTCCACTTT
>TRBD2|many|TRBV13|TRBJ2-5
CASSPWGAGEETQYF
TGTGCCAGCAGCCCTTGGGGAGCGGGAGAAGAGACCCAGTACTTC
>.|few|TRBV7-2|TRBJ1-4
CASRSGVYNEKLFF
TGTGCCAGCAGATCAGGGGTTTATAATGAAAAACTGTTTTTT
>.|.|TRBV20-1|TRBJ2-1
CSASRGEYNEQFF
TGCAGTGCTAGCAGGGGAGAGTACAATGAGCAGTTCTTC
>.|many|TRBV7-2|TRBJ2-3
CASSLLGAQYF
TGTGCCAGCAGCTTACTAGGGGCGCAGTATTTT
>.|many|TRBV24-1|TRBJ2-2
CATRDRSTGELFF
TGTGCCACCAGGGACCGAAGCACCGGGGAGCTGTTTTTT
>.|many|TRBV3-1|TRBJ2-7
CASSQDTDIISYEQYF
TGTGCCAGCAGCCAAGATACAGACATAATCTCCTACGAGCAGTACTTC
>.|many|TRBV7-2|TRBJ2-7
CASTFRRDNSYEQYF
TGTGCCAGCACCTTTCGGAGGGACAACTCCTACGAGCAGTACTTC
>.|.|TRBV11-3|TRBJ2-7
CASSSNEGYEQYF
TGTGCCAGCAGCTCAAACGAGGGATACGAGCAGTACTTC
>.|once|TRBV3-1|TRBJ2-7
CASSPTVARAPYEQYF
TGTGCCAGCAGCCCCACCGTGGCGCGGGCCCCCTACGAGCAGTACTTC
>TRBD2|many|TRBV7-2|TRBJ2-7
CASSSSGEQYF
TGTGCCAGCAGCTCTAGCGGCGAGCAGTACTTC
>.|.|TRBV29-1|TRBJ2-3
CSVSWDTQYF
TGCAGCGTTTCCTGGGATACGCAGTATTTT
>.|many|TRBV5-4|TRBJ1-2
CASSLLNNGYTF
TGTGCCAGCAGCTTGCTGAACAATGGCTACACCTTC
>TRBD2|many|TRBV12-3/TRBV12-4|TRBJ2-3
CASSRLAGGGTDTQYF
TGTGCCAGCAGCAGACTAGCGGGTGGTGGGACAGATACGCAGTATTTT
>.|many|TRBV29-1|TRBJ2-7
CSVEGRLSREQYF
TGCAGCGTTGAAGGTAGACTCTCTAGGGAGCAGTACTTC
>TRBD2|many|TRBV29-1|TRBJ2-7
CSVGGAYEQYF
TGCAGCGTGGGGGGGGCCTACGAGCAGTACTTC
>.|many|TRBV7-9|TRBJ2-5
CASMWEGETQYF
TGTGCCAGCATGTGGGAAGGAGAGACCCAGTACTTC
>TRBD1|few|TRBV6-5|TRBJ2-7
CASSHGGQGTYEQYF
TGTGCCAGCAGTCACGGGGGACAGGGCACCTACGAGCAGTACTTC
>TRBD2|many|TRBV20-1|TRBJ2-7
CSARPPSGRGSYEQYF
TGCAGTGCTAGACCCCCAAGCGGGAGAGGGAGCTACGAGCAGTACTTC
>.|many|TRBV3-1|TRBJ2-1
CASSQYSPGPSEQFF
TGTGCCAGCAGCCAATATTCGCCCGGCCCGAGTGAGCAGTTCTTC
>.|many|TRBV4-3|TRBJ2-3
CASSQEPGSTDTQYF
TGCGCCAGCAGCCAAGAACCAGGAAGCACAGATACGCAGTATTTT
>TRBD1|many|TRBV7-2|TRBJ2-7
CASSLTGGRIEQYF
TGTGCCAGCAGCTTGACAGGGGGCCGAATCGAGCAGTACTTC
>.|many|TRBV5-1|TRBJ2-7
CASGRDTNYEQYF
TGCGCCAGCGGACGGGACACAAACTACGAGCAGTACTTC
>.|many|TRBV5-4|TRBJ2-5
CASSRAQETQYF
TGTGCCAGCAGCCGGGCGCAAGAGACCCAGTACTTC
>.|many|TRBV10-3|TRBJ2-7
CAISDGGGTTYEQYF
TGTGCCATCAGTGATGGGGGCGGGACAACCTACGAGCAGTACTTC
>.|many|TRBV28|TRBJ1-4
CASSLQAGSKKLFF
TGTGCCAGCAGTTTACAAGCAGGGTCCAAGAAACTGTTTTTT
>.|many|TRBV20-1|TRBJ2-6
CSAPREAGANVLTF
TGCAGTGCTCCACGAGAAGCTGGGGCCAACGTCCTGACTTTC
>TRBD2|many|TRBV5-6|TRBJ2-3
CASSATSRTDTQYF
TGTGCCAGCAGCGCGACTAGCCGCACAGATACGCAGTATTTT
>TRBD2|.|TRBV20-1|TRBJ2-7
CCARDSGRAEVIEQYF
TGCTGTGCCCGGGATAGCGGGAGGGCCGAAGTTATCGAGCAGTACTTC
>TRBD2|many|TRBV25-1|TRBJ2-1
CASSVVTSAYNEQFF
TGTGCCAGCAGCGTCGTTACTAGCGCCTACAATGAGCAGTTCTTC
>TRBD1|few|TRBV20-1|TRBJ2-7
CTVRQGTAYEQYF
TGCACTGTCCGACAGGGAACCGCCTACGAGCAGTACTTC
>TRBD2|many|TRBV3-1|TRBJ2-1
CASSQTSSGRSYNEQFF
TGTGCCAGCAGCCAAACTTCTAGCGGGAGGTCTTACAATGAGCAGTTCTTC